This is a list of T cell receptor beta chains from one sample in a study of neurological immune-mediated disorders. TCRdb re-derived calls from the 5' RACE reads in MiXCR, one entry per CDR3 protein. The data show fewer than 70,000 distinct CDR3 sequences, with 8.5% to 10% seen just once and under 15% held by the top ten. Sequenced input: PBMCs. These receptors were collected from a man aged 30 to 39 in good health. Each CDR3 is given with its conserved first and last residue. The D gene is left open where the match is weak. Clone size is stated in some rows and not others, as once, few, many or a class when expanded.

TRBV2,-,TRBJ1-6,many,CASSERQGRYSPLHF,TGTGCCAGCAGTGAACGTCAGGGGCGGTATTCACCCCTCCACTTT
TRBV7-9,-,TRBJ2-7,many,CASSLAARGSEQYF,TGTGCCAGCAGCTTAGCCGCGCGAGGGAGCGAGCAGTACTTC
TRBV5-1,TRBD2,TRBJ2-2,-,CASSRQVLGTSGNTGELFF,TGCGCCAGCAGCCGGCAGGTGTTAGGGACTAGCGGGAACACCGGGGAGCTGTTTTTT
TRBV7-2,TRBD1,TRBJ2-2,many,CASNIDRAGELFF,TGTGCCAGCAACATTGACAGGGCCGGGGAGCTGTTTTTT
TRBV5-1,-,TRBJ1-1,many,CASSSKDRNTEAFF,TGCGCCAGCAGCTCGAAGGACAGGAACACTGAAGCTTTCTTT
TRBV27,TRBD1,TRBJ2-1,many,CASSQDRNYNEQFF,TGTGCCAGCAGTCAGGACAGGAACTACAATGAGCAGTTCTTC
TRBV7-9,TRBD1,TRBJ1-1,many,CASSLETGVAFF,TGTGCCAGCAGCTTAGAAACAGGGGTGGCTTTCTTT
TRBV28,-,TRBJ2-5,many,CASSPPGSLQETQYF,TGTGCCAGCAGTCCCCCGGGGAGCCTCCAAGAGACCCAGTACTTC
TRBV5-1,-,TRBJ2-3,-,CASSLEPVEDTQYF,TGCGCCAGCAGCTTGGAGCCCGTCGAAGATACGCAGTATTTT
TRBV15,-,TRBJ1-3,-,CATSRERPGYSSGNTIYF,TGTGCCACCAGCAGAGAAAGACCAGGGTATAGTTCTGGAAACACCATATATTTT
TRBV20-1,TRBD1,TRBJ2-5,many,CSATATGPQETQYF,TGCAGTGCCACCGCGACAGGGCCCCAAGAGACCCAGTACTTC
TRBV5-1,TRBD1,TRBJ1-6,-,CASSPRDRNSPLHF,TGCGCCAGCAGCCCCCGGGACAGGAATTCACCCCTCCACTTT
TRBV12-3/TRBV12-4,TRBD1,TRBJ2-1,many,CASSVTGTERSYEQFF,TGTGCCAGCAGCGTTACCGGGACAGAACGTTCCTATGAGCAGTTCTTC
TRBV21-1,-,TRBJ2-7,-,CASSKAGSGRGAYEQYF,TGTGCCAGCAGCAAAGCGGGTAGCGGGAGGGGGGCCTACGAGCAGTACTTC
TRBV12-3/TRBV12-4,-,TRBJ1-6,many,CASSPSSRVRNSPLHF,TGTGCCAGCAGTCCGAGTAGCAGGGTGCGCAATTCACCCCTCCACTTT